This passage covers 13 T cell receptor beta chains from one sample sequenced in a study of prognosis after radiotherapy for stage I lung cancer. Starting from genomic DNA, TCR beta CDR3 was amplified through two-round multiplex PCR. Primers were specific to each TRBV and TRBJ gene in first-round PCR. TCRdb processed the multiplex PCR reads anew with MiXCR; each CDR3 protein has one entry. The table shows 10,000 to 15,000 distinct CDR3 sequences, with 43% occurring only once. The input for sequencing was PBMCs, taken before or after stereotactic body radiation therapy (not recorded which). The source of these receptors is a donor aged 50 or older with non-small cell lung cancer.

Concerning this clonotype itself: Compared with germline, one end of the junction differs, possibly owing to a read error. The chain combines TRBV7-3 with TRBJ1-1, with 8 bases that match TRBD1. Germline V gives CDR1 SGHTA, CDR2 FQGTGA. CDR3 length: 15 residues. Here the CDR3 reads CANSLTAGGVTEAFF. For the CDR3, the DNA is TGTGCCAACAGCTTAACTGCAGGGGGCGTGACTGAAGCTTTCTTT.

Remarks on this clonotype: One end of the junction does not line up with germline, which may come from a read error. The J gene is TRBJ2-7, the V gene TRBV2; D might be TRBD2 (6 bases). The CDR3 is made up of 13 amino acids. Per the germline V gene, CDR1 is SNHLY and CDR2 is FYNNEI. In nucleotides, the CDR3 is TGTGCCAGCGTGGGAGGTAGCTCCTACGAGCATTACTTC. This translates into CASVGGSSYEHYF.

CDR3 nucleotides: TGTGCCAATCTAACCGGGACTAGCGGGAGGGGCACCGGGGAGCTGTTTTTT. This encodes CANLTGTSGRGTGELFF. The V gene is TRBV2, the J gene TRBJ2-2, with TRBD2 identical over 16 bases. The germline gives CDR1 SNHLY, CDR2 FYNNEI. This CDR3 spans 17 amino acids. The V and J ends lost 10 bases and 4 bases, in that order; junction bases with no gene match: 9.

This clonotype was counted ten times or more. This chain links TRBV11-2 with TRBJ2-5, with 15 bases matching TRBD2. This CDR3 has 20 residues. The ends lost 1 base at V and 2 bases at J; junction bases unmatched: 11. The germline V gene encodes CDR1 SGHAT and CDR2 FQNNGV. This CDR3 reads CASSLGGGLAGGPTQETQYF. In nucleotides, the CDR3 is TGTGCCAGCAGCTTAGGGGGGGGACTAGCGGGAGGACCAACTCAAGAGACCCAGTACTTC. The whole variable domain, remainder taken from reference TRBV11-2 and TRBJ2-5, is EAGVAQSPRYKIIEKRQSVAFWCNPISGHATLYWYQQILGQGPKLLIQFQNNGVVDDSQLPKDRFSAERLKGVDSTLKIQPAKLEDSAVYLCASSLGGGLAGGPTQETQYFGPGTRLLVL.

The CDR3 protein is CASAETANQPQHF. Written as DNA, the CDR3 is TGTGCCAGCGCCGAAACGGCCAATCAGCCCCAGCATTTT. The V gene is TRBV28, the J gene TRBJ1-5; D remains unclear. Trimming left V 8 bases short and J 3 bases short, with 11 bases between. This CDR3 spans 13 amino acids. Germline V gene lookup returns CDR1 MDHEN and CDR2 SYDVKM.

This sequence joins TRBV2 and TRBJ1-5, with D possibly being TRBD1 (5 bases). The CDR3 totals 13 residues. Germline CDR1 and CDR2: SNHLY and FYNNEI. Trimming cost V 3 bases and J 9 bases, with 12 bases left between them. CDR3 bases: TGTGCCAGCAGTGAGCAGGGCATGGGGCCCCAGCATTTT. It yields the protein CASSEQGMGPQHF. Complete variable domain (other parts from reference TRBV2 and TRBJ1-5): EPEVTQTPSHQVTQMGQEVILRCVPISNHLYFYWYRQILGQKVEFLVSFYNNEISEKSEIFDDQFSVERPDGSNFTLKIRSTKLEDSAMYFCASSEQGMGPQHFGDGTRLSIL.

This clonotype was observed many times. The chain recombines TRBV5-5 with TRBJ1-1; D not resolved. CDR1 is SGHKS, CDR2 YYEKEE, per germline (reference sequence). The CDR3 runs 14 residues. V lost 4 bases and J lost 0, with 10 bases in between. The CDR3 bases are TGTGCCAGCAGCCTGATGGGGATGAACACTGAAGCTTTCTTT. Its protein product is CASSLMGMNTEAFF. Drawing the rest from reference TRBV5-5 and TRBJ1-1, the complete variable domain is DAGVTQSPTHLIKTRGQQVTLRCSPISGHKSVSWYQQVLGQGPQFIFQYYEKEERGRGNFPDRFSARQFPNYSSELNVNALLLGDSALYLCASSLMGMNTEAFFGQGTRLTVV.

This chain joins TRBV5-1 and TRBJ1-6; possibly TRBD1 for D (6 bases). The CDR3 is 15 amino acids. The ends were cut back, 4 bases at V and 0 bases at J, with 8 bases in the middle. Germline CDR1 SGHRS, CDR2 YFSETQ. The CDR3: CASSKDSSYNSPLHF. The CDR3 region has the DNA TGCGCCAGCAGCAAGGACAGCTCCTATAATTCACCCCTCCACTTT.

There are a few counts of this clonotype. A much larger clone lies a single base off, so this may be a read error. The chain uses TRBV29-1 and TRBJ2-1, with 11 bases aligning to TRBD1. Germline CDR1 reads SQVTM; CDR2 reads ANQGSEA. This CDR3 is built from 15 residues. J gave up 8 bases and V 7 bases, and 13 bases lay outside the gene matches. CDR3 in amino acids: CSAPVGTGGTDEQFF. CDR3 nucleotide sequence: TGCAGCGCCCCAGTGGGGACAGGGGGTACCGATGAGCAGTTCTTC.

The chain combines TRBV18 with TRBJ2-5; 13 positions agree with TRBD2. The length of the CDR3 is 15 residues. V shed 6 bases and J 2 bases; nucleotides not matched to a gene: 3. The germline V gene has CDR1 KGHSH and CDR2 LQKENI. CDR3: CASSPGLAGQETQYF. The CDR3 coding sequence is TGTGCCAGCTCCCCGGGACTAGCGGGACAAGAGACCCAGTACTTC.

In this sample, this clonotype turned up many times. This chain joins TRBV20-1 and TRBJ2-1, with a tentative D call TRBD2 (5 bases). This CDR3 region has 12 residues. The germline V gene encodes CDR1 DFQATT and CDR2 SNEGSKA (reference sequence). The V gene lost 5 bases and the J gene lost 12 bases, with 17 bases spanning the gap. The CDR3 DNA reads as TGCAGTGCTGTGTTTTCGGGGAAGGGGCAGTTCTTC. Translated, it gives CSAVFSGKGQFF.

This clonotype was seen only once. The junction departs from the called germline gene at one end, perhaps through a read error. The CDR3 loop is CASSPVVTEYLYVYTF. The CDR3, as DNA: TGTGCCAGCAGTCCCGTCGTGACAGAGTATCTATATGTCTACACCTTC. This chain connects TRBV28 to TRBJ1-2; TRBD1 is a possible D gene (5 bases). The CDR3 loop spans 16 amino acids. The germline V gene has CDR1 MDHEN and CDR2 SYDVKM.

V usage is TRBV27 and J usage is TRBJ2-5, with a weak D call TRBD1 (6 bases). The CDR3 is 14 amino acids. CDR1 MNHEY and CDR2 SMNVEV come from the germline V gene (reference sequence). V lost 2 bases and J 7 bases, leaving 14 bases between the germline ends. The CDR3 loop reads CASSLNQGMGTQYF. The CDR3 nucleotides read TGTGCCAGCAGTTTAAATCAGGGGATGGGGACCCAGTACTTC.